These T cell receptor beta chains were read from a single sample in a study of PD-1 blockade in mismatch repair-deficient tumors. Using immunoSEQ multiplex PCR, the repertoire was profiled, and TCRdb retains in-frame clones only, with some absent. The sample shows about 67,000 clones, 78% of them seen only once. The source was peripheral blood, collected 2 weeks after starting pembrolizumab. These receptors all stem from an adult with mismatch repair-deficient cancer. Each CDR3 is given with its conserved first and last residue. A D gene is named only where the DNA matches it firmly. The size of a clone is reported for some rows only, either as once, few or many, or as a class for expanded clones.

d_call j_call clone_size v_call cdr3_length cdr3_nt cdr3_aa
TRBD2 TRBJ2-3 NA TRBV7-9 14 TGTGCAACCGGGGCTAGCGGAAACACAGATACGCAGTATTTT CATGASGNTDTQYF
NA TRBJ1-3 NA TRBV6-5 15 TGTGCCAGCAGTTACGTTAGGGGGTCTGGAAACACCATATATTTT CASSYVRGSGNTIYF
TRBD1 TRBJ1-3 NA TRBV4-3 18 TGCGCCAGCAGCCAAGATCTGGGACAGGGCCGTGCTGGAAACACCATATATTTT CASSQDLGQGRAGNTIYF
TRBD2 TRBJ2-5 NA TRBV30 13 TGTGCCAGCCAGCGGGAGAGGTTGGAGACCCAGTACTTC CASQRERLETQYF
TRBD2 TRBJ2-7 NA TRBV2 16 TGTGCCAGCCATGATACCGGCTTCGGGAGGTCCTACGAGCAGTACTTC CASHDTGFGRSYEQYF
TRBD2 TRBJ2-2 NA TRBV27 15 TGTGCCAGCAGTTTACTACTAGCGGGGACCGGGGAGCTGTTTTTT CASSLLLAGTGELFF
TRBD2 TRBJ2-5 NA TRBV18 16 TGTGCCAGCTCACCATCTAGCGGGATGAGTGGAGAGACCCAGTACTTC CASSPSSGMSGETQYF
NA TRBJ2-1 NA TRBV6-5 14 TGTGCCAGCAAGGACCGGAATTCCTACAATGAGCAGTTCTTC CASKDRNSYNEQFF
NA TRBJ1-1 NA TRBV29-1 12 TGCAGCGGACGGAGGGTGAACACTGAAGCTTTCTTT CSGRRVNTEAFF
TRBD2 TRBJ2-3 once TRBV4-2 17 TGTGCCAGCAGCCAAGTGGGGGGGGAGAGGTTAGGAGATACGCAGTATTTT CASSQVGGERLGDTQYF
NA TRBJ2-5 few TRBV4-1 13 TGCGCCAGCAGCCAATGGAGGGAAGAGACCCAGTACTTC CASSQWREETQYF
TRBD1 TRBJ2-3 NA TRBV4-1 15 TGCGCCAGCAGCCAACTAGACAGGGTTTCAGATACGCAGTATTTT CASSQLDRVSDTQYF
TRBD2 TRBJ2-4 NA TRBV5-1 15 TGCGCCAGCAGCTTGGAAGGTAGCGGGGAAAACATTCAGTACTTC CASSLEGSGENIQYF
TRBD1 TRBJ1-1 NA TRBV7-2 17 TGTGCCAGCAGCTTAGCTGACAGGGGCCTCTTGAACACTGAAGCTTTCTTT CASSLADRGLLNTEAFF
NA TRBJ1-2 NA TRBV7-2 14 TGTGCCAGCAGCTTAAGCGGGCAAGACTATGGCTACACCTTC CASSLSGQDYGYTF
TRBD2 TRBJ2-2 NA TRBV2 15 TGTGCCAGCAGAACCGGGACTAGCAGCACCGGGGAGCTGTTTTTT CASRTGTSSTGELFF
NA TRBJ1-2 NA TRBV10-3 16 TGTGCCATCAGTGAGGGGAGCGGGGGGTCGATCTATGGCTACACCTTC CAISEGSGGSIYGYTF
TRBD1 TRBJ1-2 many TRBV29-1 13 TGCAGCGTTGAGACAGGGTCCAACTATGGCTACACCTTC CSVETGSNYGYTF
NA TRBJ1-1 NA TRBV6-5 15 TGTGCCAGCAACTCCCAAGGGGCCGGGAGGGCTGAAGCTTTCTTT CASNSQGAGRAEAFF
NA TRBJ2-7 NA TRBV29-1 13 TGCAGCGTTGAAGGAGACGGGCCCTACGAGCAGTACTTC CSVEGDGPYEQYF
NA TRBJ1-2 NA TRBV6-6 14 TGTGCCAGCATCTACGGGGGGGGAGGCTATGGCTACACCTTC CASIYGGGGYGYTF
NA TRBJ2-6 NA TRBV5-5 15 TGTGCCAGCGACACAGGGCGCTCTGGGGCCAACGTCCTGACTTTC CASDTGRSGANVLTF
NA TRBJ2-3 once TRBV9 16 TGTGCCAGCAGCGTAGGTGTCAGCGAAATCACAGATACGCAGTATTTT CASSVGVSEITDTQYF
TRBD1 TRBJ2-3 few TRBV2 14 TGTGCCAGCAGGCAGGGGGCCGGCACAGATACGCAGTATTTT CASRQGAGTDTQYF
NA TRBJ1-1 NA TRBV19 16 TGTGCCAGTAGTATTTCCCTACAGGGAATGAGCACTGAAGCTTTCTTT CASSISLQGMSTEAFF
NA TRBJ2-7 NA TRBV5-5 14 TGTGCCAGCAGCCGGGGGACAGTGAGCTACGAGCAGTACTTC CASSRGTVSYEQYF
NA TRBJ2-3 NA TRBV2 12 TGTGCCAGCAGTGAAATTAAAGATACGCAGTATTTT CASSEIKDTQYF
TRBD1 TRBJ2-7 NA TRBV15 15 TGTGCCACCAGCACCGACAGGGGAGGTGGTTACGAGCAGTACTTC CATSTDRGGGYEQYF
TRBD2 TRBJ2-1 NA TRBV29-1 13 TGCAGCGCCGGACTAGCGGGAGAGGATGAGCAGTTCTTC CSAGLAGEDEQFF
NA TRBJ1-2 NA TRBV27 16 TGTGCCAGCAGTTTATCGGGGGGGTTGGGGGTGGAGGGCTACACCTTC CASSLSGGLGVEGYTF
TRBD1 TRBJ1-1 once TRBV11-2 14 TGTGCCAGCAGCCCCACAGGGGGAAACACTGAAGCTTTCTTT CASSPTGGNTEAFF
NA TRBJ2-3 once TRBV5-4 14 TGTGCCAGCAGCCAGACTTCCGGATCAGATACGCAGTATTTT CASSQTSGSDTQYF
NA TRBJ2-3 NA TRBV28 14 TGTGCCAGCAGTTATCTCCTTAGCACAGATACGCAGTATTTT CASSYLLSTDTQYF
TRBD1 TRBJ2-3 NA TRBV18 14 TGTGCCAGCTCACTGACAGGGAACACAGATACGCAGTATTTT CASSLTGNTDTQYF
NA TRBJ1-3 NA TRBV5-1 15 TGCGCCAGCAGCTTGGATGGGGGATCTGGAAACACCATATATTTT CASSLDGGSGNTIYF
NA TRBJ2-5 NA TRBV6-5 16 TGTGCCAGCAGTTACTCGGTTTCAGGCCTCGGGGAGACCCAGTACTTC CASSYSVSGLGETQYF
NA TRBJ1-4 NA TRBV2 15 TGTGCCAGCAGAGCAGGAGTAGGTACTAATGAAAAACTGTTTTTT CASRAGVGTNEKLFF
NA TRBJ1-5 few TRBV16 13 TGTGCCAGCAGCCAATCGGCTCCTCAGCCCCAGCATTTT CASSQSAPQPQHF
NA TRBJ2-7 NA TRBV5-1 14 TGCGCCAGCAGCTTGAAGCAGGGGCAGTACGAGCAGTACTTC CASSLKQGQYEQYF
NA TRBJ2-7 NA TRBV29-1 12 TGCAGCGTTGATGGCGCAGACTACGAGCAGTACTTC CSVDGADYEQYF
TRBD1 TRBJ2-5 NA TRBV2 15 TGTGCCAGCAGTGAAAGGGACAGGGGGCCCGAGACCCAGTACTTC CASSERDRGPETQYF
NA TRBJ1-5 NA TRBV6-1 17 TGTGCCAGCAGTGTACAGGCTCAGGGATATAGCAATCAGCCCCAGCATTTT CASSVQAQGYSNQPQHF
NA TRBJ2-7 NA TRBV9 15 TGTGCCAGCAGCCTTGGCCGGGGCCCCGACTACGAGCAGTACTTC CASSLGRGPDYEQYF
NA TRBJ2-3 NA TRBV29-1 14 TGCAGCGTTGAATTGGGACAAGCTCCAGATACGCAGTATTTT CSVELGQAPDTQYF